One and the same sample provided the 8 T cell receptor beta chains below, sequenced in a study of T cell responses to AZD1222 COVID-19 vaccine. Profiling relied on immunoSEQ multiplex PCR, and the TCRdb table lists in-frame clones only, not all of them. The sample lists some 130,000 clones, more than 85% seen once, with just over 5% in the top ten. The sample here was peripheral blood, taken on day 0 of AZD1222 vaccination. The receptors shown here come from an adult in good health.

The chain uses TRBV5-1 and TRBJ2-7; 10 bases map to TRBD1. Germline CDR1 SGHRS, CDR2 YFSETQ. The CDR3 consists of 17 residues. V gave up 1 base and J gave up 4 bases; unmatched junction bases: 11. CDR3 in amino acids: CASSLRPAGQGLYEQYF. As DNA, the CDR3 is TGCGCCAGCAGCTTGAGACCCGCGGGACAGGGGTTGTACGAGCAGTACTTC.

V usage is TRBV19 and J usage is TRBJ1-5, with D perhaps TRBD1 (5 bases). The CDR3 is 15 residues long. V was trimmed by 3 bases and J by 4 bases, leaving 13 bases between them. CDR1 is LNHDA and CDR2 is SQIVND in the germline V gene (reference sequence). The CDR3 here is CASSIGGVGNQPQHF. The CDR3 region has the DNA TGTGCCAGTAGTATTGGAGGGGTAGGTAATCAGCCCCAGCATTTT.

The chain links TRBV5-1 to TRBJ1-2; weak D call: TRBD1 (5 bases). Per the germline V gene, CDR1 is SGHRS and CDR2 is YFSETQ. Deletions cut 4 bases from V and 6 bases from J, with 25 bases between. The CDR3 contains 17 residues. DNA for the CDR3: TGCGCCAGCAGCCTCACTAATCCTCAGGGTCCCGAGGATGGCTACACCTTC. Translation: CASSLTNPQGPEDGYTF.

In its sample, this clone was seen once. This sequence joins TRBV3-1 (or the pseudogene TRBV3-2) and TRBJ2-7, with 8 bases that match TRBD2. Germline V lookup: CDR1 LGHDT, CDR2 YNNKEL (reference sequence). The V segment lost 1 base and the J segment 0 bases; nucleotides outside the gene matches: 5. This CDR3 has 16 residues. The CDR3 sequence: CASSQGAGRGSYEQYF. The CDR3 nucleotides are TGTGCCAGCAGCCAAGGGGCCGGGAGGGGCTCCTACGAGCAGTACTTC.

This clone was recorded once. The rearrangement uses TRBV6-1 and TRBJ1-5; D gene unclear. From germline, CDR1 is MNHNS and CDR2 SASEGT. The CDR3 totals 15 residues. Trimming left V 1 base short and J 0 bases short, with 7 bases between. The CDR3 region has the DNA TGTGCCAGCAGTGAAGGGGTGTATAGCAATCAGCCCCAGCATTTT. This gives the protein CASSEGVYSNQPQHF.

The chain employs TRBV5-6 and TRBJ2-1; no firm D call. The CDR3 spans 15 residues. V was pared by 1 base and J by 0 bases, with 8 bases between. Germline values: CDR1 SGHDT, CDR2 YYEEEE. The CDR3 nucleotides read TGTGCCAGCAGCTTGAACTGGGCCTCCTACAATGAGCAGTTCTTC. It specifies CASSLNWASYNEQFF.

The rearrangement uses TRBV18 and TRBJ2-1, with 11 bases fitting TRBD1. Trimming cost V 5 bases and J 6 bases; bases outside gene matches: 9. Germline CDR1 and CDR2: KGHSH and LQKENI. The CDR3 is 16 amino acids. The CDR3: CASSSATGTGGNEQFF. In DNA, the CDR3 is TGTGCCAGCTCATCCGCAACCGGGACAGGGGGCAATGAGCAGTTCTTC.

The chain is built from TRBV24-1 and TRBJ2-5; a weak D match, TRBD2 (6 bases). The CDR3 consists of 18 residues. The V end was cut by 3 bases, the J end by 2 bases, with 21 bases between. CDR1 and CDR2 (germline): KGHDR, SFDVKD. The CDR3 nucleotides are TGTGCCACCAGTGATAATACGGGACTTTTTCAGCCGCAAGAGACCCAGTACTTC. This encodes CATSDNTGLFQPQETQYF.